The TCR beta chain under discussion was sequenced for a study of regulatory T cells in long-lasting Graves disease. Sample time point: newly diagnosed GD, antithyroid drugs for less than 3 months. PBMCs provided the RNA from which the TCR library was made. Recruitment took place at an endocrinology department in Xi'an, China. The ends were cut back, 3 bases at V and 3 bases at J, with 8 bases in the middle. Germline CDR1 reads SEHNR; CDR2 reads FQNEAQ (reference sequence). The CDR3 spans 13 residues. With iRepertoire HTBI primers and Arm-PCR of CDR3 regions, TCR beta libraries were built. TCRdb processed the multiplex PCR reads anew with MiXCR; each CDR3 protein has one entry. The sample yields 200,000 to 250,000 distinct CDR3 sequences, around 18% seen once. This clonotype was detected many times. As yet, its antigen is unknown. General observations from the study: Limited samples may have lowered accuracy.

The clonotype was recovered from a female donor with Graves disease. The chain is built from TRBV7-9 and TRBJ1-2, with D perhaps TRBD1 (5 bases). The sample was peripheral blood mononuclear cells (PBMCs), taken at new diagnosis, from a patient treated with antithyroid drugs. The DNA of the CDR3 is TGTGCCAGCAGCTTTGGGGCACACTATGGCTACACCTTC. This gives the protein CASSFGAHYGYTF.